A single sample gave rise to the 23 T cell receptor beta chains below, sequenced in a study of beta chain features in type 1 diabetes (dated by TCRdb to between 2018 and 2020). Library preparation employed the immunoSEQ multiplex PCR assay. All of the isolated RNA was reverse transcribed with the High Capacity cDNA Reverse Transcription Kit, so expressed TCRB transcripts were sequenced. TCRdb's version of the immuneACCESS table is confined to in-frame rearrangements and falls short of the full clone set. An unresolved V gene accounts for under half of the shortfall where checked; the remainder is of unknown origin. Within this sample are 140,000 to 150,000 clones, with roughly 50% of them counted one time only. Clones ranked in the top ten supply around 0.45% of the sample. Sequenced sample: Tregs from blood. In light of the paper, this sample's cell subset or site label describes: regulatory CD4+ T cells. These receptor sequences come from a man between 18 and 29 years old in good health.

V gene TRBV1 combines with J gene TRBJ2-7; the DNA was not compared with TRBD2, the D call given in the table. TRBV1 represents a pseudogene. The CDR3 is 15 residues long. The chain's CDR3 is CTSSQPGLAGYEQYF. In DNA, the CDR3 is TGCACCAGCAGCCAACCGGGACTAGCGGGTTACGAGCAGTACTTC.

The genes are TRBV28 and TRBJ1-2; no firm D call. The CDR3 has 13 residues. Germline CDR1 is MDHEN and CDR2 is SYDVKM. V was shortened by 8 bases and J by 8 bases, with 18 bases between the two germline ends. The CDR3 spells CASAEAGWSGYTF. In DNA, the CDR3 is TGTGCCAGCGCCGAGGCGGGGTGGTCGGGCTACACCTTC.

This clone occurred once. The CDR3 sequence is CASSGGTPYGYTF. The CDR3 nucleotides read TGTGCCAGCAGTGGCGGGACTCCGTATGGCTACACCTTC. This sequence joins TRBV6-4 and TRBJ1-2; possible D gene TRBD1, 5 bases. V was trimmed by 4 bases and J by 5 bases, leaving 11 bases between them. Germline CDR1 MRHNA, CDR2 SNTAGT. The CDR3 is 13 residues long.

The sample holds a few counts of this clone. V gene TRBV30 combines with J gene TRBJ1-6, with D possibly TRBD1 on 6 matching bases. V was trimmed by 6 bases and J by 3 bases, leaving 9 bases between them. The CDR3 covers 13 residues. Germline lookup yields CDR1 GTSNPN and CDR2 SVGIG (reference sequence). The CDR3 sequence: CACRGYYNSPLHF. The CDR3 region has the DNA TGTGCCTGCAGGGGTTACTATAATTCACCCCTCCACTTT.

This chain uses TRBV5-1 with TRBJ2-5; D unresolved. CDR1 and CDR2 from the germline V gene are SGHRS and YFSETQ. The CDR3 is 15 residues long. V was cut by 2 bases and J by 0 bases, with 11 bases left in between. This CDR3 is CASSFFGQNQETQYF. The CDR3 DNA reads TGCGCCAGCAGCTTCTTTGGGCAGAACCAAGAGACCCAGTACTTC.

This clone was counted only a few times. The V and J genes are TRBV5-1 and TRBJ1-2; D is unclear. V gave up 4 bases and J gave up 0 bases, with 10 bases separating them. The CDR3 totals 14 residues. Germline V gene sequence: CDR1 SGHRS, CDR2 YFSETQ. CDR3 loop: CASSVTAANYGYTF. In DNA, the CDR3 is TGCGCCAGCAGCGTTACAGCAGCTAACTATGGCTACACCTTC.

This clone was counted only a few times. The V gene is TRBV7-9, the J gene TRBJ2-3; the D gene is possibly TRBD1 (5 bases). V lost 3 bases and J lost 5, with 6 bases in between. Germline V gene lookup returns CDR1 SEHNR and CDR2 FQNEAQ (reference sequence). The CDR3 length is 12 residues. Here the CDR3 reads CASSFQGDTQYF. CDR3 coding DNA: TGTGCCAGCAGCTTCCAGGGAGATACGCAGTATTTT.

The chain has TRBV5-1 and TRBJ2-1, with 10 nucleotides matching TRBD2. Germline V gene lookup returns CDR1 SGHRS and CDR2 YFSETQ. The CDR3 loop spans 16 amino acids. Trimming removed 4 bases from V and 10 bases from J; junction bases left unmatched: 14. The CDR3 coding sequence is TGCGCCAGCAGCCCCTTAGCCTTGGAACTAGCGGGAGAGCAGTTCTTC. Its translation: CASSPLALELAGEQFF.

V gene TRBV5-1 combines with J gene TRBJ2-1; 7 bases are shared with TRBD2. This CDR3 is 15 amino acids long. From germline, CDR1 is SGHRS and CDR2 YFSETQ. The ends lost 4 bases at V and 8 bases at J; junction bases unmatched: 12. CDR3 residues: CASSHPGTMGDEQFF. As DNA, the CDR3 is TGCGCCAGCAGCCACCCCGGGACTATGGGCGATGAGCAGTTCTTC.

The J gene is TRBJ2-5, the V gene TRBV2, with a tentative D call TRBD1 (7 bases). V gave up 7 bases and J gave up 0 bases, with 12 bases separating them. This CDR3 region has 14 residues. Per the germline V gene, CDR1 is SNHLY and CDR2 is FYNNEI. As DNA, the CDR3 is TGTGCCAGCAACGCGGGACAGTACCAAGAGACCCAGTACTTC. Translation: CASNAGQYQETQYF.

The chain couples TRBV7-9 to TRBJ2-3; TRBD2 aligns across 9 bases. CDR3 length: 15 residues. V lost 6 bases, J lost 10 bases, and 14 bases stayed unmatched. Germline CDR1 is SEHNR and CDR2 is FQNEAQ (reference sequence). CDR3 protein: CASRTAGGAVGSQYF. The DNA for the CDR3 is TGTGCCAGCAGGACAGCGGGGGGAGCTGTGGGGTCGCAGTATTTT.

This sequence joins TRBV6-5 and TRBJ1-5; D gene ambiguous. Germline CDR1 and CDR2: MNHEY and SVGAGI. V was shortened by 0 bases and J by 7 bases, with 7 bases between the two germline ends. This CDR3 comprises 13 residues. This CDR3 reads CASSYSWRQPQHF. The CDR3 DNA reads TGTGCCAGCAGTTACTCGTGGAGACAGCCCCAGCATTTT.

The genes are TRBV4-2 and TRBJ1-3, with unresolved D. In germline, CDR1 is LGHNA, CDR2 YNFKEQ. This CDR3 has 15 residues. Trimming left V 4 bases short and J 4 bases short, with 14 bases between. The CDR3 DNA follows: TGTGCCAGCAGCCCCCCGGTCCGCGGGGGAAACACCATATATTTT. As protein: CASSPPVRGGNTIYF.

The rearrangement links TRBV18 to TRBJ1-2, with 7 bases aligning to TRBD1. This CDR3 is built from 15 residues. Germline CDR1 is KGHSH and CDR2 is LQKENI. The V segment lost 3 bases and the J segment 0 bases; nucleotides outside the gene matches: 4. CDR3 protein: CASSPRDSTNYGYTF. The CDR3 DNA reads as TGTGCCAGCTCACCGAGGGACAGTACTAACTATGGCTACACCTTC.

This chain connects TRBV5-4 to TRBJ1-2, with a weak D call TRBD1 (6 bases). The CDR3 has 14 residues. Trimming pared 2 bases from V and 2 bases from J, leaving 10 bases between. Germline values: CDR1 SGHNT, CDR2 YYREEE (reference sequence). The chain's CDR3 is CASSLTGPNYGYTF. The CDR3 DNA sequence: TGTGCCAGCAGCTTAACAGGGCCCAACTATGGCTACACCTTC.

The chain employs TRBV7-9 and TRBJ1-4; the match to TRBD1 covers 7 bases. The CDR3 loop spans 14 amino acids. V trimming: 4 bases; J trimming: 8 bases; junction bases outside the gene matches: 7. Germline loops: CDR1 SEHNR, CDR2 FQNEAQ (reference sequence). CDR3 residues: CASSSRQGVEKLFF. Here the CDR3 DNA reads TGTGCCAGCAGCTCCAGACAGGGAGTCGAAAAACTGTTTTTT. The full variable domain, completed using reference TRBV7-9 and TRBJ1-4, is DTGVSQNPRHKITKRGQNVTFRCDPISEHNRLYWYRQTLGQGPEFLTYFQNEAQLEKSRLLSDRFSAERPKGSFSTLEIQRTEQGDSAMYLCASSSRQGVEKLFFGSGTQLSVL.

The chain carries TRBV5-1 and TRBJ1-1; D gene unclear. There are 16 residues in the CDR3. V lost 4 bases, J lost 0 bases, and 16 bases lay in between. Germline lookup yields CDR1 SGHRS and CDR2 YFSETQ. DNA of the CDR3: TGCGCCAGCAGCCGAGCGACCTCCAAGTTGAACACTGAAGCTTTCTTT. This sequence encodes CASSRATSKLNTEAFF.

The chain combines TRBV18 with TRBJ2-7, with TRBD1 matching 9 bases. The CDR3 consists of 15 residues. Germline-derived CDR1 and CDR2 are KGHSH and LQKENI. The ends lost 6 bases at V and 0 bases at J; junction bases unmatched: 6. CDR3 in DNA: TGTGCCAGCTCCCAAGACAGGGGGAGCTCCTACGAGCAGTACTTC. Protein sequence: CASSQDRGSSYEQYF. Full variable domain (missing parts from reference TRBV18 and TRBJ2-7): NAGVMQNPRHLVRRRGQEARLRCSPMKGHSHVYWYRQLPEEGLKFMVYLQKENIIDESGMPKERFSAEFPKEGPSILRIQQVVRGDSAAYFCASSQDRGSSYEQYFGPGTRLTVT.

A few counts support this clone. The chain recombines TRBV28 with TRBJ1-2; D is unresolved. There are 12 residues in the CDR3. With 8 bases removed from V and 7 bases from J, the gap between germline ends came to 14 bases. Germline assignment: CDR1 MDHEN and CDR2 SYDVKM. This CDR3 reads CASFGRPFGYTF. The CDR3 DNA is TGTGCCAGCTTCGGCAGGCCGTTTGGCTACACCTTC.

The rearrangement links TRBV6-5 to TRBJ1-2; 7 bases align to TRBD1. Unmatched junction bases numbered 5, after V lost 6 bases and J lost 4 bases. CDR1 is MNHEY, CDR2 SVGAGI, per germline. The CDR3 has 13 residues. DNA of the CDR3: TGTGCCAGCAGCCGAGGACAGGCCTATGGCTACACCTTC. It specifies CASSRGQAYGYTF.

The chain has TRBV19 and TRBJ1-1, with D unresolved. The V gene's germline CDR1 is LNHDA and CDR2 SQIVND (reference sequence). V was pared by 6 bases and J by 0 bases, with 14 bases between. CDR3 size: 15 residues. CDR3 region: CASRDLARMNTEAFF. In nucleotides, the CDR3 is TGTGCCAGTAGGGATTTGGCTAGGATGAACACTGAAGCTTTCTTT.

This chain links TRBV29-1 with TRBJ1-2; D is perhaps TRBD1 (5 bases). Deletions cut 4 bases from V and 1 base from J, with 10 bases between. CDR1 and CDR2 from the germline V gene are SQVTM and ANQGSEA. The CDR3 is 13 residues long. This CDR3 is CSVVTDNNYGYTF. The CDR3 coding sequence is TGCAGCGTTGTGACAGATAATAACTATGGCTACACCTTC.

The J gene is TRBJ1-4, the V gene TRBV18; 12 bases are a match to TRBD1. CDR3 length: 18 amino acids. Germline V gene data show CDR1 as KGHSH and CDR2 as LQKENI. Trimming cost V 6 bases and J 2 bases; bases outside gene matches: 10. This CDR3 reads CASSRGQGARGTNEKLFF. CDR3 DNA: TGTGCCAGCTCTCGGGGACAGGGGGCCCGAGGGACTAATGAAAAACTGTTTTTT. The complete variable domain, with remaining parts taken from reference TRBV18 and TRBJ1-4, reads NAGVMQNPRHLVRRRGQEARLRCSPMKGHSHVYWYRQLPEEGLKFMVYLQKENIIDESGMPKERFSAEFPKEGPSILRIQQVVRGDSAAYFCASSRGQGARGTNEKLFFGSGTQLSVL.